These 4 T cell receptor beta chains were all obtained from the same sample, sequenced in a study of T cells in women clearing cervical HPV infection. Measured with immunoSEQ multiplex PCR; TCRdb has only the in-frame clones, and not every one. Its listing shows 9,500 to 15,000 clones. Source material: blood buffy coat. The receptor source for this set is a woman between 18 and 69 years old with a cervical HPV16 infection that either progressed to CIN3+ or cleared (not recorded which).

To note about this clone: The sequenced fragment ends 3 residues before the CDR3 boundary, so the rest is inferred from the germline J gene. The chain joins TRBV25-1 to TRBJ1-2; D is perhaps TRBD1 (5 bases). The germline V gene has CDR1 MGHDK and CDR2 SYGVNS. Between the trimmed V and J ends, which lost 4 bases and 4 bases, there was a span of 7 bases. The CDR3 is 12 residues long. The sequenced part of the CDR3 DNA is TGTGCCAGCAGTGTAGGGGTCTATGGC. Protein sequence: CASSVGVYG. The full-length CDR3 reads as CASSVGVYGYTF.

As for this clone: The read terminates 3 residues before the CDR3 end, so the remaining end is supplied by the germline J gene. The gene calls are TRBV20-1 and TRBJ2-7, with 9 bases matching TRBD1. The CDR3 extends over 15 amino acids. The germline CDR1 and CDR2 sequences are DFQATT and SNEGSKA (reference sequence). J gave up 4 bases and V 6 bases, and 13 bases lay outside the gene matches. The sequenced part of the CDR3 DNA is TGCAGTGCCACACGACAGGGGGGTCCCTTGTACGAG. Translating gives CSATRQGGPLYE. The complete CDR3 protein is CSATRQGGPLYEQYF.

A remark on this clone: Read sequence stops 3 residues before the CDR3 end, and the germline J gene provides the missing end. The chain recombines TRBV20-1 with TRBJ1-2; the match to TRBD1 covers 7 bases. V gave up 5 bases and J gave up 0 bases; unmatched junction bases: 3. Germline CDR1 is DFQATT and CDR2 is SNEGSKA (reference sequence). The CDR3 spans 13 residues. CDR3 sequence reads: CSAPGGTNYGYTF. The sequenced CDR3 bases are TGCAGTGCTCCAGGGGGGACTAACTATGGC.

A word on this clone: Read data end 3 residues before the CDR3 end; the end is taken from the germline J gene. This chain joins TRBV11-2 and TRBJ2-7; 8 nucleotides match TRBD1. The germline gives CDR1 SGHAT, CDR2 FQNNGV. V shed 5 bases, J shed 4 bases, and the junction held 10 bases outside the gene matches. The CDR3 has 15 residues. CDR3 protein: CASSVTTGGLYEQYF. The sequenced part of the CDR3 DNA is TGTGCCAGCAGCGTAACAACAGGGGGTTTATACGAG. The full variable domain, in which reference TRBV11-2 and TRBJ2-7 provide the parts outside the CDR3, is EAGVAQSPRYKIIEKRQSVAFWCNPISGHATLYWYQQILGQGPKLLIQFQNNGVVDDSQLPKDRFSAERLKGVDSTLKIQPAKLEDSAVYLCASSVTTGGLYEQYFGPGTRLTVT.